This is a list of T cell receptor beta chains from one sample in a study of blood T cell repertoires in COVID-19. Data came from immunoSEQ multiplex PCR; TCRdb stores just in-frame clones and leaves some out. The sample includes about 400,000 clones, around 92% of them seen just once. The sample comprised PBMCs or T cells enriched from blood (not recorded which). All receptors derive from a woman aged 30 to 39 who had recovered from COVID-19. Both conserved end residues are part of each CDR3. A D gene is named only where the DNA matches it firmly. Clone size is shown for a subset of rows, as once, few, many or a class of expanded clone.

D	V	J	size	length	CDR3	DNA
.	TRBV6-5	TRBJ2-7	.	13	CASGFRRGTEQYF	TGTGCCAGCGGATTTCGGCGCGGGACCGAGCAGTACTTC
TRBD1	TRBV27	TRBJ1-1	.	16	CASSTGQNKANTEAFF	TGTGCCAGCAGCACGGGACAGAACAAGGCCAACACTGAAGCTTTCTTT
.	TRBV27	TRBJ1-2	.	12	CASGVGAGGYTF	TGTGCCAGCGGGGTCGGGGCGGGAGGCTACACCTTC
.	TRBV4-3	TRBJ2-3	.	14	CASSQGLGTDTQYF	TGCGCCAGCAGCCAAGGCTTAGGCACAGATACGCAGTATTTT
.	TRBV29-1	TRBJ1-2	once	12	CSAEVGAYGYTF	TGCAGCGCGGAGGTGGGAGCGTATGGCTACACCTTC
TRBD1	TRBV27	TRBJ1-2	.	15	CASSFRTGGANGYTF	TGTGCCAGCAGTTTCCGGACAGGGGGCGCGAATGGCTACACCTTC
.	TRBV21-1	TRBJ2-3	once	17	CASSKAPGHVSEDTQYF	TGTGCCAGCAGCAAAGCTCCCGGACATGTATCCGAGGATACGCAGTATTTT
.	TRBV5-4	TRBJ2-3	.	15	CASSFLAQSTDTQYF	TGTGCCAGCAGCTTCTTAGCTCAAAGCACAGATACGCAGTATTTT
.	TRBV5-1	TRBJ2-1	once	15	CASSLVPDSYNEQFF	TGCGCCAGCAGCTTGGTACCGGACAGCTACAATGAGCAGTTCTTC
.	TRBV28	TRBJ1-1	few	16	CASIHPGVGTNTEAFF	TGTGCCAGCATCCATCCAGGGGTGGGGACGAACACTGAAGCTTTCTTT